This TCR beta chain is from a study of shared clonotypes between healthy human individuals. Whole-study findings and limits: Generation probability values for non-shared clonotypes were lower than those for clonotypes shared by all four donors.

Worth noting for this clone: Antigen: not known.

The method was immunoSEQ multiplex PCR; TCRdb's version includes in-frame clones alone and lacks a portion of them. Seen here are roughly 2,500,000 clones, roughly 93% observed once, and the top ten hold 0.36%. The CDR3 runs to 16 residues. The germline V gene has CDR1 KGHSH and CDR2 LQKENI. Trimming took off 0 bases at V and 0 bases at J, with 8 bases between the two ends. This chain links TRBV18 with TRBJ1-4; D gene uncertain. The specimen was naive CD4+ T cells from PBMCs. Subset of the sample: CD45RA+ positively selected. This TCR was recovered from a man aged 18 to 29 in good health. Some clones in this sample may be carry-over from other donors' samples. This chain's CDR3 is CASSPPSAATNEKLFF. CDR3 in DNA: TGTGCCAGCTCACCACCTTCGGCAGCAACTAATGAAAAACTGTTTTTT.